This passage covers 13 T cell receptor beta chains from one sample sequenced in a study of shared clonotypes between healthy human individuals. Positive CCR7 selection of CD45RO-negative cells yielded the naive CD8 cells, and terminally differentiated effector memory CD45RA+ cells were excluded. TCRdb keeps only in-frame clones here, not all; method: immunoSEQ multiplex PCR. The table has hundreds of thousands of clones, approximately 96% seen once. Sequencing input: naive CD8+ T cells sorted from blood. Receptor source: a woman aged 25-40 years in good health.

This chain connects TRBV9 to TRBJ1-2; TRBD1 is a possible D gene (5 bases). The CDR3 has 14 residues. V lost 5 bases and J lost 4, with 15 bases in between. Germline values: CDR1 SGDLS, CDR2 YYNGEE. Written as DNA, the CDR3 is TGTGCCAGCAGTCTTGGTGGGGGGACCTATGGCTACACCTTC. This translates into CASSLGGGTYGYTF.

The chain carries TRBV19 and TRBJ2-5; D uncertain. Germline V gene sequence: CDR1 LNHDA, CDR2 SQIVND (reference sequence). Trimming pared 4 bases from V and 1 base from J, leaving 10 bases between. The CDR3 sequence is 14 residues long. CDR3 in amino acids: CASSTPFTQETQYF. The CDR3 DNA follows: TGTGCCAGTAGTACTCCCTTTACCCAAGAGACCCAGTACTTC.

This clone occurred once. This chain uses TRBV27 with TRBJ2-2, with D maybe TRBD1 (5 bases). CDR1 MNHEY and CDR2 SMNVEV come from the germline V gene (reference sequence). The CDR3 length is 12 residues. V shed 7 bases and J shed 6 bases, with 9 bases lying between them. Here the CDR3 DNA reads TGTGCCAGCACAGGGCGAGCCGGGGAGCTGTTTTTT. Amino acids: CASTGRAGELFF.

The J gene is TRBJ2-7, the V gene TRBV27, with D possibly being TRBD2 (7 bases). The CDR3 is 16 amino acids. The V gene lost 7 bases and the J gene lost 3 bases, with 22 bases spanning the gap. Germline V CDR1 and CDR2: MNHEY, SMNVEV (reference sequence). CDR3 sequence: CASTSVGGGRHYEQYF. The CDR3 coding sequence is TGTGCCAGCACCTCGGTAGGGGGGGGCAGACACTACGAGCAGTACTTC.

J is TRBJ2-7 and V is TRBV11-2, with 13 bases fitting TRBD2. CDR3 length: 16 residues. V lost 5 bases, J lost 0 bases, and 4 bases stayed unmatched. Germline CDR1 and CDR2: SGHAT and FQNNGV. CDR3 in DNA: TGTGCCAGCAGCCTACTAGCGGGAGGGCCCTCCTACGAGCAGTACTTC. This codes for CASSLLAGGPSYEQYF.

V and J are TRBV6-5 and TRBJ2-7; D perhaps matches TRBD1 (6 bases). Germline CDR1 and CDR2: MNHEY and SVGAGI. Trimming left V 5 bases short and J 1 base short, with 12 bases between. CDR3 length equals 14 residues. CDR3 loop: CASSQARGSYEQYF. In DNA, the CDR3 is TGTGCCAGCAGTCAGGCGAGGGGGTCCTACGAGCAGTACTTC.

The rearrangement joins TRBV4-1 to TRBJ1-4; D unresolved. The CDR3 is 15 amino acids. Germline CDR1 reads MGHRA; CDR2 reads YSYEKL. Trimming shortened V by 2 bases and J by 7 bases, and 14 bases separated the two germline ends. CDR3 sequence reads: CASSQFELRVEKLFF. DNA for the CDR3: TGCGCCAGCAGCCAATTCGAATTAAGGGTTGAAAAACTGTTTTTT.

Notes on this clone: The same CDR3 is also encoded by other DNA sequences in this sample. The chain recombines TRBV2 with TRBJ2-7; D is undetermined. V was shortened by 5 bases and J by 0 bases, with 8 bases between the two germline ends. The CDR3 runs 13 residues. CDR1 is SNHLY and CDR2 is FYNNEI in the germline V gene. This CDR3 is CASSPRSSYEQYF. CDR3 DNA: TGTGCCAGCAGTCCCAGGTCCTCCTACGAGCAGTACTTC.

The CDR3 region is CASSGGQGFNEQFF. The CDR3, as DNA: TGCGCCAGCAGTGGAGGACAGGGCTTCAATGAGCAGTTCTTC. The genes are TRBV10-2 and TRBJ2-1; TRBD1 matches 8 bases. The germline V gene encodes CDR1 WSHSY and CDR2 SAAADI. The trim removed 4 bases at V and 6 bases at J, leaving 5 bases unmatched. The CDR3 contains 14 residues.

The chain has TRBV7-9 and TRBJ2-5, with D possibly being TRBD1 (6 bases). The better agreement between TRBJ2-7 and the DNA end casts doubt on the J call. The CDR3 is made up of 14 amino acids. Per germline, CDR1 SEHNR and CDR2 FQNEAQ (reference sequence). Here the CDR3 DNA reads TGTGCCAGCAGCCAAGCCGGGACAACCTACGAGCAGTACTTC. Its translation: CASSQAGTTYEQYF.

The rearrangement links TRBV7-9 to TRBJ1-6, with D unresolved. Trimming cost V 5 bases and J 5 bases, with 10 bases left between them. Germline CDR1 is SEHNR and CDR2 is FQNEAQ (reference sequence). The CDR3 sequence is 14 residues long. This chain's CDR3 is CASSPVRDNSPLHF. The CDR3 DNA follows: TGTGCCAGCAGCCCCGTCCGGGATAATTCACCCCTCCACTTT.

V gene TRBV7-2 combines with J gene TRBJ2-5, with TRBD2 matching over 13 bases. V gave up 3 bases and J gave up 6 bases; unmatched junction bases: 4. Germline loops: CDR1 SGHTA, CDR2 FQGNSA. The CDR3 runs 15 residues. The CDR3 region is CASSFTSGRGKTQYF. The CDR3 nucleotides are TGTGCCAGCAGCTTTACTAGCGGGAGGGGAAAGACCCAGTACTTC.

This rearrangement joins TRBV28 to TRBJ1-4; weak D call: TRBD1 (5 bases). There are 17 residues in the CDR3. Germline V gene data show CDR1 as MDHEN and CDR2 as SYDVKM. Deletions cut 4 bases from V and 0 bases from J, with 15 bases between. The CDR3 loop reads CASSSSGTAATNEKLFF. The DNA of the CDR3 is TGTGCCAGCAGTTCGTCCGGGACGGCTGCAACTAATGAAAAACTGTTTTTT.